A selection of T cell receptor beta chains follows, all from one sample in a study of control samples from healthy donors and cancer patients. Some clones are missing from TCRdb's copy, which holds only in-frame ones; the method was immunoSEQ multiplex PCR. The repertoire holds about 140,000 clones, with about nine tenths as singletons. Sequenced: blood. These TCRs come from a man younger than 45 in good health. The CDR3 runs from the conserved cysteine through the conserved F or W.

v_gene,len,CDR3aa
TRBV5-6,14,CASSLYDILYEQYF
TRBV18,15,CASSPQTGGSAEAFF
TRBV11-3,17,CASSPGLAGVRADTQYF
TRBV28,15,CASSSIAKGADGYTF
TRBV19,15,CASMLQGAGTDTQYF
TRBV9,14,CASSRLSSYNEQFF
TRBV18,13,CASSPQGRVSAFF
TRBV7-8,15,CASSPISGNTGELFF
TRBV9,15,CASSPPGSGRREQFF
TRBV7-2,17,CASSLRSPGQGFYEQYF
TRBV11-2,13,CASSTYSYNEQFF
TRBV7-9,16,CASSLDSGRMSYEQFF
TRBV7-2,13,CASSLDNTDTQYF
TRBV27,14,CASSWNRGKDGYTF
TRBV5-8,14,CASSSAASRNTIYF
TRBV6-2/TRBV6-3,14,CASSYYQGAGELFF
TRBV30,11,CAWAIGEKLFF
TRBV5-4,15,CASSARDRVNTEAFF
TRBV30,13,CAWGLAGAQEQFF
TRBV18,19,CASSPPPFSGRDSYNEQFF
TRBV11-3,16,CASSLGDRAYNSPLHF
TRBV6-5,15,CASSGTGQPSDTQYF
TRBV6-5,16,CASSYSQPNSGNTIYF
TRBV24-1,14,CATSDPGTGGEQYF
TRBV12-1,14,CASSNWTGGDGYTF
TRBV7-2,14,CASSSTLVAGELFF
TRBV15,15,CATSREHNSNQPQHF
TRBV3-1/TRBV3-2,11,CASGDGVGYTF
TRBV28,14,CASRIQTTFDGYTF
TRBV20-1,16,CSASRFPPAGENEQFF
TRBV28,15,CASSFVSAGHQPQHF
TRBV20-1,11,CSGDREIVTFF
TRBV19,11,CASSLGAEQFF
TRBV28,17,CASSFTGGFRRNTEAFF
TRBV30,15,CAWSTGTASNQPQHF
TRBV4-2,15,CASSQGMGFPGELFF